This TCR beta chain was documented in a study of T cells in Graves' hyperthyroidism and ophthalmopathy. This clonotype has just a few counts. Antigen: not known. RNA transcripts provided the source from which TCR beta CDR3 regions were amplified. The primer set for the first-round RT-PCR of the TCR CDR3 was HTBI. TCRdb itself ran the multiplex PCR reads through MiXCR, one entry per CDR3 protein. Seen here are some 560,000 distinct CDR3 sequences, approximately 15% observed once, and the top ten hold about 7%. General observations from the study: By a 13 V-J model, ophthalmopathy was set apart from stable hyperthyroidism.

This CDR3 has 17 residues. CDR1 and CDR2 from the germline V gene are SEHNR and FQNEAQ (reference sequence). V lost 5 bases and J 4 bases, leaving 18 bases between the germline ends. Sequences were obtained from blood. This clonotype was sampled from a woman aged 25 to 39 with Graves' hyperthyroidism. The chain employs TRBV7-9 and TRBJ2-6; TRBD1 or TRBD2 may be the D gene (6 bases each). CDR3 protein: CASSPEGGKRGANVLTF. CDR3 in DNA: TGTGCCAGCAGCCCAGAGGGGGGTAAGCGGGGGGCCAACGTCCTGACTTTC.